Below are 18 T cell receptor beta chains sequenced from a single sample in a study of CD8 T cells in Susac syndrome. The authors reverse transcribed roughly 0.5 to 1 ug RNA with random hexamers. From the immunoSEQ multiplex PCR reads, TCRdb called clonotypes with MiXCR, one entry per CDR3 protein. The sample records about 150,000 distinct CDR3 sequences, about 95% being singletons. Sequenced: CD4+ T cells from PBMCs. The receptors stem from a human donor with Susac syndrome.

The chain is built from TRBV29-1 and TRBJ2-3; D is undetermined. The germline V gene encodes CDR1 SQVTM and CDR2 ANQGSEA. The CDR3 runs to 12 residues. Trimming removed 0 bases from V and 10 bases from J, with 11 bases in between. CDR3 sequence reads: CSVEESIMPQYF. In nucleotides, the CDR3 is TGCAGCGTTGAAGAATCAATAATGCCGCAGTATTTT.

Remarks on this clonotype: Compared with germline, one end of the junction differs, possibly owing to a read error. The chain recombines TRBV5-1 with TRBJ1-1; 9 positions agree with TRBD1. CDR1 and CDR2 from the germline V gene are SGHRS and YFSETQ. The CDR3 has 14 amino acids. CDR3 nucleotides: TGCGCCAGCAGCTCCGGGACAGGGAACGCTGAAGCTTTCTTT. Its protein is CASSSGTGNAEAFF.

The chain joins TRBV29-1 to TRBJ2-3; 8 nucleotides align to TRBD2. The CDR3 is 16 residues long. Losses at the gene ends were 1 base for V and 2 bases for J; bases not matched to a gene: 8. The germline CDR1 and CDR2 sequences are SQVTM and ANQGSEA. The CDR3 reads CSVEVLPGGTTDTQYF. As DNA, the CDR3 is TGCAGCGTTGAAGTCTTGCCGGGGGGGACCACAGATACGCAGTATTTT.

The J gene is TRBJ2-1, the V gene TRBV10-3; a possible D gene is TRBD2 (6 bases). V lost 3 bases to trimming and J lost 7 bases, with 10 bases between them. The CDR3 covers 13 residues. The germline gives CDR1 ENHRY, CDR2 SYGVKD. The CDR3 region has the DNA TGTGCCATCAGTGAAAAGGAGGGGAATGAGCAGTTCTTC. This encodes CAISEKEGNEQFF.

The V call is TRBV12-5, the J call TRBJ2-5, with D perhaps TRBD1 (5 bases). This CDR3 comprises 17 residues. The ends were cut back, 3 bases at V and 2 bases at J, with 19 bases in the middle. The germline CDR1 and CDR2 sequences are LGHNT and FRNRAP. The CDR3 sequence is CASGFTPGRGRQETQYF. CDR3 DNA sequence: TGTGCTAGTGGTTTCACCCCCGGAAGGGGAAGGCAAGAGACCCAGTACTTC. The full variable domain, completed using reference TRBV12-5 and TRBJ2-5, is DARVTQTPRHKVTEMGQEVTMRCQPILGHNTVFWYRQTMMQGLELLAYFRNRAPLDDSGMPKDRFSAEMPDATLATLKIQPSEPRDSAVYFCASGFTPGRGRQETQYFGPGTRLLVL.

V gene TRBV29-1 combines with J gene TRBJ2-4, with TRBD1 matching 9 bases. The V segment lost 6 bases and the J segment 6 bases; nucleotides outside the gene matches: 0. The CDR3 has 11 residues. Germline V gene data show CDR1 as SQVTM and CDR2 as ANQGSEA. The CDR3 is CSVDRGNIQYF. The CDR3 DNA sequence: TGCAGCGTGGACAGGGGAAACATTCAGTACTTC.

The V gene is TRBV6-2 or TRBV6-3, the J gene TRBJ2-5; no clear D gene. Trimming took 2 bases from V and 4 from J, leaving 8 bases between them. Germline loops: CDR1 MNHEY, CDR2 SVGEGT. This CDR3 is 13 amino acids long. The CDR3 DNA follows: TGTGCCAGCAGTTACGCTCGTCCAGAGACCCAGTACTTC. This encodes CASSYARPETQYF.

The rearrangement joins TRBV20-1 to TRBJ2-1, with D perhaps matching TRBD2 (6 bases). V lost 6 bases to trimming and J lost 2 bases, with 11 bases between them. This CDR3 is 13 amino acids long. Germline CDR1 is DFQATT and CDR2 is SNEGSKA (reference sequence). The CDR3: CSARDWTYNEQFF. CDR3 in DNA: TGCAGTGCCCGGGACTGGACCTACAATGAGCAGTTCTTC.

The rearrangement links TRBV12-3 or TRBV12-4 to TRBJ2-2, with D possibly matching TRBD2 (6 bases). The CDR3 loop spans 14 amino acids. Trimming left V 7 bases short and J 5 bases short, with 14 bases between. CDR3 nucleotide sequence: TGTGCCAGCACCAGAGGCGGGGAGACCGGGGAGCTGTTTTTT. It yields the protein CASTRGGETGELFF.

The rearrangement links TRBV4-3 to TRBJ2-7; D possibly uses TRBD1 or TRBD2 (5 bases each). V was trimmed by 1 base and J by 2 bases, leaving 12 bases between them. Germline CDR1 and CDR2: LGHNA and YSLEER. The CDR3 totals 15 residues. As DNA, the CDR3 is TGCGCCAGCAGCCAAGGTGGGACGGAAGCCTACGAGCAGTACTTC. It encodes CASSQGGTEAYEQYF.

This rearrangement joins TRBV7-2 to TRBJ1-3; D remains ambiguous. Germline loops: CDR1 SGHTA, CDR2 FQGNSA. The CDR3 extends over 14 amino acids. Trimming shortened V by 1 base and J by 0 bases, and 4 bases separated the two germline ends. CDR3 in amino acids: CASSLDSSGNTIYF. The CDR3 DNA follows: TGTGCCAGCAGCTTAGACAGCTCTGGAAACACCATATATTTT.

J is TRBJ1-1 and V is TRBV25-1; D gene unclear. Germline loops: CDR1 MGHDK, CDR2 SYGVNS. The V gene lost 4 bases and the J gene lost 4 bases, with 13 bases spanning the gap. This CDR3 is built from 14 residues. The chain's CDR3 is CASSVFGGGTEAFF. CDR3 in DNA: TGTGCCAGCAGTGTTTTCGGAGGAGGCACTGAAGCTTTCTTT.

This chain joins TRBV12-3 or TRBV12-4 and TRBJ2-3, with 9 bases identical to TRBD2. The ends lost 6 bases at V and 4 bases at J; junction bases unmatched: 5. The CDR3 loop spans 14 amino acids. The CDR3 reads CASRRSSGADTQYF. In DNA, the CDR3 is TGTGCCAGCAGGCGGTCTAGCGGGGCAGATACGCAGTATTTT.

This chain connects TRBV18 to TRBJ2-3; the D is unclear. V dropped 0 bases and J dropped 6 bases, with 4 bases sitting between them. Germline CDR1 reads KGHSH; CDR2 reads LQKENI. The CDR3 is 12 residues long. CDR3 residues: CASSPPRDTQYF. The CDR3 bases are TGTGCCAGCTCACCACCTCGCGATACGCAGTATTTT.

This sequence joins TRBV20-1 and TRBJ2-7, with 7 nucleotides matching TRBD2. The CDR3 sequence is 14 residues long. Germline V gene data show CDR1 as DFQATT and CDR2 as SNEGSKA (reference sequence). V dropped 6 bases and J dropped 3; count of bases not matched to a gene: 11. CDR3 DNA: TGCAGTGCCAACATAGTGGGAGGGGTCTACGAGCAGTACTTC. This codes for CSANIVGGVYEQYF.

This CDR3 reads CSARERLAGIQETQYF. As DNA, the CDR3 is TGCAGTGCTAGAGAGCGACTAGCGGGCATCCAAGAGACCCAGTACTTC. The rearrangement joins TRBV20-1 to TRBJ2-5, with 10 bases matching TRBD2. The CDR3 totals 16 residues. Trimming took 0 bases from V and 1 from J; bases not matched to a gene: 5. From germline, CDR1 is DFQATT and CDR2 SNEGSKA (reference sequence).

The chain combines TRBV12-3 or TRBV12-4 with TRBJ1-1, with D possibly TRBD1 on 5 matching bases. V lost 2 bases to trimming and J lost 4 bases, with 14 bases between them. The CDR3 has 15 amino acids. The CDR3, as DNA: TGTGCCAGCAGTTTAAGAGTTGGGACCCCCACTGAAGCTTTCTTT. This sequence encodes CASSLRVGTPTEAFF.

The chain has TRBV12-3 or TRBV12-4 and TRBJ2-3; no reliable D call. CDR3 length: 13 amino acids. Trimming stripped 6 bases from V and 6 bases from J, with 13 bases between. The CDR3 DNA follows: TGTGCCAGCAGCCTTACGTTTCAGGATACGCAGTATTTT. Its translation: CASSLTFQDTQYF.